This TCR beta chain is from a study of shared clonotypes between healthy human individuals. About the research overall: The people who gave samples were two women and a few men aged 18 to 49.

This CDR3 has 13 residues. Trimming pared 5 bases from V and 8 bases from J, leaving 15 bases between. Looked up from germline, CDR1 is MNHEY and CDR2 is SVGAGI. Assay: immunoSEQ multiplex PCR; the TCRdb copy retains only in-frame clones and omits some. The data show millions of clones, with just over 90% seen just once and 0.39% held by the top ten. The sequencing input was naive CD4+ T cells from PBMCs. Indicated subset: CD45RA+ positively selected. V is TRBV6-5 and J is TRBJ1-2; D is perhaps TRBD1 (5 bases). This clonotype was obtained from a man aged 18 to 29 in good health. Some clones in this sample may be carry-over from other donors' samples. CDR3 amino acids: CASSTGPAGGYTF. As DNA, the CDR3 is TGTGCCAGCAGTACGGGACCGGCCGGGGGCTACACCTTC.